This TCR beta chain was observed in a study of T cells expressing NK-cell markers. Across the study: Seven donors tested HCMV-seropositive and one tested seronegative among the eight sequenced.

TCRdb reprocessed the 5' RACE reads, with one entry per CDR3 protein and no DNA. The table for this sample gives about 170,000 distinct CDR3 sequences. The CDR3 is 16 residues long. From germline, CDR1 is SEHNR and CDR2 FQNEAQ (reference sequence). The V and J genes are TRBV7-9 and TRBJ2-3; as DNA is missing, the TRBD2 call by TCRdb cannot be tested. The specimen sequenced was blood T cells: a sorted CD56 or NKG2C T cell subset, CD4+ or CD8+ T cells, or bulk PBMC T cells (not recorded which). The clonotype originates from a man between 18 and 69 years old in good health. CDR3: CASSSTTTRDPDTQYF.